This TCR beta chain was sequenced for a study of blood T cell repertoires in COVID-19. Study in general: The origin of the acute and convalescent COVID-19 samples was the United States, Italy and Spain. The analysed material was cDNA or gDNA that came from T cells, B-cell-depleted T cells, or PBMCs.

Germline V gene data show CDR1 as LNHDA and CDR2 as SQIVND (reference sequence). The V gene end was trimmed by 7 bases and the J gene end by 8 bases; junction bases not matched to a gene: 8. This CDR3 spans 14 amino acids. Patients from Seattle were sampled longitudinally, starting during active infection. Original methodology: Nucleated cell counts were estimated from reference gene primer amplification. TCRdb's copy holds only in-frame clones and misses some; the assay was immunoSEQ multiplex PCR. V, J and clone size reflect that table, while D and trimming were determined from the DNA. The profile shows 150,000 to 180,000 clones, under 85% of them singletons.

Material: peripheral blood. The V and J genes are TRBV19 and TRBJ2-1; TRBD2 agrees at 10 bases. The source of this sequence is a man aged 60-69 years with COVID-19, enrolled during active disease. This CDR3 is CASKAAGGRDEQFF. The CDR3, as DNA: TGTGCCAGTAAAGCAGCGGGGGGGCGGGATGAGCAGTTCTTC.